The 30 T cell receptor beta chains below were found in one sample sequenced in a study of cytomegalovirus exposure and HLA in healthy donors. The PCR ran on 60 Vbeta and 13 Jbeta primers. Sequencing was performed with immunoSEQ multiplex PCR; in TCRdb, only in-frame clones are kept and a portion is missing. The sample lists about 97,000 clones; 70% to 90% were seen once. Material for sequencing was PBMCs. These receptors were collected from a man aged 35-49 years in good health and CMV-seronegative.

The V and J genes are TRBV10-3 and TRBJ2-5, with 10 bases matching TRBD1. TRBJ2-7 explains the end of the DNA better; the J call may be wrong. The CDR3 totals 17 residues. Per germline, CDR1 ENHRY and CDR2 SYGVKD. Here the CDR3 DNA reads TGTGCCATCAGTGAGACCGCCCTGGGACAGGGGTACAACGAGCAGTACTTC. This gives the protein CAISETALGQGYNEQYF.

The J gene is TRBJ2-2, the V gene TRBV7-9; 7 bases fit TRBD1. CDR3 size: 16 residues. Germline lookup yields CDR1 SEHNR and CDR2 FQNEAQ (reference sequence). The V segment lost 7 bases and the J segment 2 bases; nucleotides outside the gene matches: 10. The DNA for the CDR3 is TGTGCCAGCAACCCTCGATCAGGGGGAAACACCGGGGAGCTGTTTTTT. Translating it yields CASNPRSGGNTGELFF.

The V gene is TRBV5-1, the J gene TRBJ2-7, with TRBD1 identical over 11 bases. Germline V lookup: CDR1 SGHRS, CDR2 YFSETQ. The CDR3 has 18 residues. Trimming took 4 bases from V and 2 from J; bases not matched to a gene: 14. This CDR3 reads CASSLSRLMGQGAYEQYF. The DNA for the CDR3 is TGCGCCAGCAGCCTCTCACGTTTAATGGGACAGGGGGCCTACGAGCAGTACTTC.

This clone has more than one count but fewer than ten. The CDR3 coding sequence is TGTGCCAGCAGCTTAGCACCAGCGGGTGGAAACACCATATATTTT. As protein: CASSLAPAGGNTIYF. The rearrangement links TRBV11-2 to TRBJ1-3; D remains unclear. Trimming removed 1 base at V and 3 bases at J, with 10 bases between. The CDR3 runs 15 residues. Germline V gives CDR1 SGHAT, CDR2 FQNNGV.

The chain uses TRBV6-5 and TRBJ2-1, with 7 bases lining up with TRBD2. The CDR3 covers 14 residues. Germline CDR1 and CDR2: MNHEY and SVGAGI. With V trimmed by 3 bases and J by 7 bases, 6 bases remained unmatched. The CDR3 bases are TGTGCCAGCAGTTATGGACTAGGGGCGAATGAGCAGTTCTTC. Encoded protein: CASSYGLGANEQFF.

In this sample, this clone turned up once. The J gene is TRBJ1-1, the V gene TRBV6-6, with D perhaps matching TRBD1 (6 bases). The ends were cut back, 0 bases at V and 7 bases at J, with 18 bases in the middle. The length of the CDR3 is 16 residues. CDR1 and CDR2 from the germline V gene are MNHNY and SVGAGI (reference sequence). CDR3 sequence (DNA): TGTGCCAGCAGTTACTCAACAGGGTTCAGGACCGGTGAAGCTTTCTTT. This gives the protein CASSYSTGFRTGEAFF.

This sequence joins TRBV6-5 and TRBJ2-7; TRBD1 matches 7 bases. The CDR3 consists of 14 residues. Germline loops: CDR1 MNHEY, CDR2 SVGAGI. Trimming removed 5 bases from V and 2 bases from J; junction bases left unmatched: 6. This CDR3 reads CASSKGQETYEQYF. The DNA of the CDR3 is TGTGCCAGCAGTAAAGGACAGGAGACCTACGAGCAGTACTTC.

V usage is TRBV5-1 and J usage is TRBJ1-6; D is unresolved. Germline CDR1 and CDR2: SGHRS and YFSETQ. Trimming shortened V by 0 bases and J by 0 bases, and 10 bases separated the two germline ends. The CDR3 has 17 residues. The CDR3 spells CASSLGSGSSYNSPLHF. CDR3 DNA: TGCGCCAGCAGCTTGGGCTCCGGGAGCTCCTATAATTCACCCCTCCACTTT.

The chain carries TRBV7-9 and TRBJ1-3; the D gene is possibly TRBD1 (5 bases). Looked up from germline, CDR1 is SEHNR and CDR2 is FQNEAQ (reference sequence). The CDR3 has 16 residues. Trimming shortened V by 3 bases and J by 3 bases, and 15 bases separated the two germline ends. The CDR3 sequence is CASSFSRGIFGNTIYF. The CDR3 DNA reads TGTGCCAGCAGCTTTAGCCGGGGGATCTTTGGAAACACCATATATTTT.

The rearrangement uses TRBV5-3 and TRBJ1-1; a possible D gene is TRBD1 (6 bases). TRBV5-3 is an ORF, and what it does is uncertain. This CDR3 is 17 amino acids long. Trimming pared 0 bases from V and 0 bases from J, leaving 15 bases between. CDR3 residues: CARSLDTFGQMNTEAFF. The CDR3 region has the DNA TGTGCCAGAAGCTTGGATACCTTTGGACAGATGAACACTGAAGCTTTCTTT.

The chain combines TRBV6-5 with TRBJ2-7; 8 nucleotides match TRBD1. Germline V gives CDR1 MNHEY, CDR2 SVGAGI. After removal of 7 bases from V and 6 bases from J, the junction contained 8 bases not matched to a gene. CDR3 length: 13 residues. The CDR3 DNA reads as TGTGCCAGCAACCAGGGGGCGTCCGGCGAGCAGTACTTC. It translates to CASNQGASGEQYF.

In this sample, this clone turned up a few times. The V call is TRBV19, the J call TRBJ1-2, with D possibly TRBD1 on 6 matching bases. V dropped 7 bases and J dropped 3 bases, with 15 bases sitting between them. Germline values: CDR1 LNHDA, CDR2 SQIVND (reference sequence). The CDR3 contains 14 residues. In nucleotides, the CDR3 is TGTGCCAGTAATCCACAGGGTCTGGACTATGGCTACACCTTC. Its translation: CASNPQGLDYGYTF.

This chain links TRBV7-3 with TRBJ2-3; TRBD2 matches 12 bases. J gave up 3 bases and V 9 bases, and 4 bases lay outside the gene matches. Germline loops: CDR1 SGHTA, CDR2 FQGTGA. This CDR3 region has 14 residues. In nucleotides, the CDR3 is TGTGCCAGTGCTAGCGGGGGGGGGACAGATACGCAGTATTTT. The encoded protein is CASASGGGTDTQYF.

The genes are TRBV6-1 and TRBJ1-4; 9 positions match TRBD1. The V gene's germline CDR1 is MNHNS and CDR2 SASEGT. V gave up 8 bases and J gave up 1 base; unmatched junction bases: 2. The CDR3 is 14 residues long. CDR3 sequence: CASRQGETNEKLFF. CDR3 DNA: TGTGCCAGCCGACAGGGGGAAACTAATGAAAAACTGTTTTTT.

This clone was seen only a few times. CDR3 sequence reads: CASSPDRDPPEAFF. Written as DNA, the CDR3 is TGTGCCAGCAGCCCCGACAGGGACCCCCCCGAAGCTTTCTTT. V usage is TRBV7-2 and J usage is TRBJ1-1, with 7 bases lining up with TRBD1. Germline CDR1 SGHTA, CDR2 FQGNSA. Unmatched junction bases numbered 11, after V lost 5 bases and J lost 8 bases. This CDR3 has 14 residues.

The gene calls are TRBV7-2 and TRBJ2-7; no definite D call. Trimming left V 1 base short and J 0 bases short, with 7 bases between. This CDR3 comprises 14 residues. Germline V gene lookup returns CDR1 SGHTA and CDR2 FQGNSA. The CDR3 protein is CASSLVRSSYEQYF. Written as DNA, the CDR3 is TGTGCCAGCAGCTTAGTACGTAGCTCCTACGAGCAGTACTTC. The whole variable domain, remainder taken from reference TRBV7-2 and TRBJ2-7, is GAGVSQSPSNKVTEKGKDVELRCDPISGHTALYWYRQSLGQGLEFLIYFQGNSAPDKSGLPSDRFSAERTGGSVSTLTIQRTQQEDSAVYLCASSLVRSSYEQYFGPGTRLTVT.

This rearrangement joins TRBV5-4 to TRBJ2-3; TRBD2 agrees at 8 bases. Trimming removed 4 bases from V and 2 bases from J; junction bases left unmatched: 6. CDR3 length: 15 residues. Germline V gene sequence: CDR1 SGHNT, CDR2 YYREEE (reference sequence). CDR3 DNA: TGTGCCAGCAGCGGGGGACTAGTGTACACAGATACGCAGTATTTT. This sequence encodes CASSGGLVYTDTQYF. Using reference TRBV5-4 and TRBJ2-3 for the parts outside the CDR3, the full variable domain is ETGVTQSPTHLIKTRGQQVTLRCSSQSGHNTVSWYQQALGQGPQFIFQYYREEENGRGNFPPRFSGLQFPNYSSELNVNALELDDSALYLCASSGGLVYTDTQYFGPGTRLTVL.

The CDR3 region has the DNA TGTGCCAGCAGTGAAGCTCGGGAAGATACGCAGTATTTT. Translating gives CASSEAREDTQYF. V is TRBV2 and J is TRBJ2-3; possibly TRBD2 for D (5 bases). Looked up from germline, CDR1 is SNHLY and CDR2 is FYNNEI. CDR3 length: 13 amino acids. Deletions cut 0 bases from V and 5 bases from J, with 6 bases between.

This rearrangement joins TRBV19 to TRBJ1-6; D unclear. This CDR3 contains 13 residues. Germline CDR1 reads LNHDA; CDR2 reads SQIVND (reference sequence). Trimming left V 4 bases short and J 10 bases short, with 11 bases between. CDR3 in amino acids: CASSTVFESPLHF. The DNA for the CDR3 is TGTGCCAGTAGTACGGTGTTTGAATCACCCCTCCACTTT.

The rearrangement joins TRBV15 to TRBJ1-2; 10 bases are shared with TRBD1. Germline V CDR1 and CDR2: LNHNV, YYDKDF (reference sequence). The CDR3 has 16 amino acids. The V gene end was trimmed by 5 bases and the J gene end by 2 bases; junction bases not matched to a gene: 8. The CDR3 spells CATSGRTGQGNYGYTF. CDR3 DNA sequence: TGTGCCACCAGCGGACGTACGGGACAGGGGAACTATGGCTACACCTTC. The full variable domain, with the rest looked up from reference TRBV15 and TRBJ1-2, is DAMVIQNPRYQVTQFGKPVTLSCSQTLNHNVMYWYQQKSSQAPKLLFHYYDKDFNNEADTPDNFQSRRPNTSFCFLDIRSPGLGDTAMYLCATSGRTGQGNYGYTFGSGTRLTVV.

This rearrangement joins TRBV7-6 to TRBJ1-2; a possible D gene is TRBD1 (6 bases). V lost 5 bases, J lost 6 bases, and 25 bases lay in between. The CDR3 has 17 residues. Germline V gene data show CDR1 as SGHVS and CDR2 as FNYEAQ. The CDR3 region has the DNA TGTGCCAGCAGCCGAGTGGGACTCGGGGGGGCGCGAGATGGCTACACCTTC. Protein sequence: CASSRVGLGGARDGYTF.

The DNA of the CDR3 is TGTGCCAGCAGCTTAGATAGTGAGCAGTTCTTC. Its translation: CASSLDSEQFF. The chain couples TRBV11-3 to TRBJ2-1; D is unresolved. Germline CDR1 SGHNT, CDR2 YENEEA. Trimming cost V 0 bases and J 9 bases, with 3 bases left between them. There are 11 residues in the CDR3.

V usage is TRBV6-6 and J usage is TRBJ2-7; 12 nucleotides line up with TRBD2. The CDR3 has 16 residues. J was trimmed by 1 base and V by 2 bases; bases with no gene match: 3. Germline CDR1 MNHNY, CDR2 SVGAGI (reference sequence). The CDR3 coding sequence is TGTGCCAGCAGTTACCCGACTAGCGGGGGATCCTACGAGCAGTACTTC. Amino acids: CASSYPTSGGSYEQYF.

The chain uses TRBV6-4 and TRBJ1-1, with D possibly being TRBD1 (6 bases). V was cut by 8 bases and J by 2 bases, with 6 bases left in between. CDR1 is MRHNA, CDR2 SNTAGT, per germline. The CDR3 extends over 11 amino acids. The CDR3 sequence: CASGTNTEAFF. The CDR3 nucleotides read TGTGCCAGCGGGACAAACACTGAAGCTTTCTTT.

J is TRBJ2-7 and V is TRBV19; 11 bases agree with TRBD2. The V and J ends lost 5 bases and 0 bases, in that order; junction bases with no gene match: 12. The CDR3 length is 18 residues. Germline-derived CDR1 and CDR2 are LNHDA and SQIVND (reference sequence). CDR3 coding DNA: TGTGCCAGTAGTTTCCGTAGCGGGGGGGCTTACATCTCCTACGAGCAGTACTTC. It is translated as CASSFRSGGAYISYEQYF.

The chain couples TRBV5-1 to TRBJ1-2; D not certain. Germline V lookup: CDR1 SGHRS, CDR2 YFSETQ. Deletions cut 3 bases from V and 2 bases from J, with 8 bases between. CDR3 length equals 13 residues. The DNA of the CDR3 is TGCGCCAGCAGCTCAACAGCCAACTATGGCTACACCTTC. Its protein is CASSSTANYGYTF.

V and J are TRBV5-1 and TRBJ2-5, with D perhaps TRBD2 (5 bases). The end of the DNA aligns better with TRBJ2-7, so the J call may be wrong. This CDR3 has 13 amino acids. Germline V lookup: CDR1 SGHRS, CDR2 YFSETQ. CDR3 amino acids: CASSSTAVYEQYF. In DNA form, the CDR3 reads TGCGCCAGCAGCTCTACAGCGGTCTACGAGCAGTACTTC.

This chain connects TRBV19 to TRBJ2-3, with TRBD2 matching 12 bases. V lost 0 bases to trimming and J lost 6 bases; unmatched junction nucleotides: 4. The CDR3 extends over 16 amino acids. Per the germline V gene, CDR1 is LNHDA and CDR2 is SQIVND (reference sequence). The CDR3 nucleotides read TGTGCCAGTAGTATAGATCTAGCGGGGGGGTTGGATACGCAGTATTTT. Its translation: CASSIDLAGGLDTQYF.

This clone was observed a handful of times. V gene TRBV6-5 combines with J gene TRBJ1-2; tentative D call: TRBD1 (5 bases). The germline V gene has CDR1 MNHEY and CDR2 SVGAGI. Trimming shortened V by 6 bases and J by 6 bases, and 14 bases separated the two germline ends. The CDR3 runs 13 residues. CDR3 sequence: CASSPGGGNGYTF. Written as DNA, the CDR3 is TGTGCCAGCAGCCCTGGGGGAGGTAATGGCTACACCTTC.

The V gene is TRBV12-5, the J gene TRBJ1-2; D uncertain. Germline values: CDR1 LGHNT, CDR2 FRNRAP. The CDR3 sequence is 14 residues long. V lost 2 bases and J 4 bases, leaving 11 bases between the germline ends. The CDR3 reads CASGLSPSPYGYTF. The DNA for the CDR3 is TGTGCTAGTGGTTTGTCCCCGTCCCCCTATGGCTACACCTTC.